This T cell receptor beta chain appears in the sequencing data of a study of T cell responses to AZD1222 COVID-19 vaccine. Profiled with immunoSEQ multiplex PCR; TCRdb holds only in-frame clones, not every one. The sample records hundreds of thousands of clones, almost 95% being singletons. A note on this clone: What it recognizes is unknown.

Overall study results and limits: Donors, mostly white British, included more females; clonal diversity was possibly underestimated. With two AZD1222 doses given, Spike-specific TCR breadth and depth both rose.

J lost 4 bases, V lost 8 bases, and 11 bases had no gene match. In germline, CDR1 is SGHRS, CDR2 YFSETQ. This CDR3 contains 17 residues. The sample was peripheral blood, taken 28 days after the second AZD1222 dose. This sequence originates from an adult who received the AZD1222 COVID-19 vaccine. The chain recombines TRBV5-1 with TRBJ2-1, with 14 bases that match TRBD2. The CDR3 DNA follows: TGCGCCAGTCCCCCGGGACTAGCGGGAGAATCGTACAATGAGCAGTTCTTC. The encoded protein is CASPPGLAGESYNEQFF.